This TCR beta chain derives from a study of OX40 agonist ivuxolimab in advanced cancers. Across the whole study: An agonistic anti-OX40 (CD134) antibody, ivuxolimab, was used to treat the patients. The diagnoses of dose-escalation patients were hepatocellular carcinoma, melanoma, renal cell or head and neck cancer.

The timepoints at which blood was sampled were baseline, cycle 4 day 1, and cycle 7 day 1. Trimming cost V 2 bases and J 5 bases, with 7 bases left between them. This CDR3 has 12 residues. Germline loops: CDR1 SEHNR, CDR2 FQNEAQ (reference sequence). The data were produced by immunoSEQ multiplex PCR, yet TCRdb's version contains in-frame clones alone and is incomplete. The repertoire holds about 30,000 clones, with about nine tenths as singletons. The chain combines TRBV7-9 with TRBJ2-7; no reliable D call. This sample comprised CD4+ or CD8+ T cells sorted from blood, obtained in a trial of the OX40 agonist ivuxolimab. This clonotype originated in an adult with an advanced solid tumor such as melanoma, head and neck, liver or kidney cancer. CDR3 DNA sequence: TGTGCCAGCAGCTTAATTCAGGACGAGCAGTACTTC. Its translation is CASSLIQDEQYF.